This T cell receptor beta chain was found in a study of identical twins. Study observations and caveats: A cross-sectional statistical analysis, not follow-up of the same donors, supported the conclusions.

This clonotype was seen only a few times. No antigen is known for it. This CDR3 comprises 15 residues. The germline CDR1 and CDR2 sequences are KGHDR and SFDVKD. Trimming removed 4 bases from V and 2 bases from J; junction bases left unmatched: 6. MiXCR, applied by TCRdb to the 5' RACE reads, yields one record per CDR3 protein. The sample holds more than 650,000 distinct CDR3 sequences, roughly 6% seen once. The chain is built from TRBV24-1 and TRBJ2-7, with 8 bases aligning to TRBD1. Sequences were obtained from naive T cells sorted from blood. This TCR derives from a man in his late teens or twenties in good health. The CDR3 is CATSDSTGDPYEQYV. The CDR3 coding sequence is TGTGCCACCAGTGACTCGACAGGGGATCCCTACGAGCAGTACGTC.